A single T cell receptor (beta chain) is shown here with its context. What antigen it recognizes has not been identified. Within one base of it there is no much larger clone, and no base qualities were kept. The sample originates from a study of T cell repertoires in cytomegalovirus infection (dated by TCRdb to the late 2010s). Background on the whole study: The peptide stimulations were aimed at well-studied HLA-B-restricted epitopes as well as recently identified HLA-C-restricted CMV epitopes, whose presentation resists viral immunomodulation. Because public TCR beta signatures pointed to carriage of CMV infection together with the matching HLA type, the HLA type of each donor mattered for the analysis. What the work shows at the level of the full study, not this receptor alone: In both this cohort and an independent roughly 330-donor cohort, the cumulative frequency of public TCR beta family members distinguished carriers of CMV infection plus the relevant HLA type. The ex vivo response was dominated by HLA-C-restricted CMV-specific TCR beta clonotypes, which also provided the single most frequent clonotype in two of eight donors.

The sequencer was an Illumina HiSeq 1500. The public reads were reprocessed in TCRdb via fastp at Q25 and MiXCR, keeping in-frame beta chains. Each entry is one CDR3 protein sequence, shown with its most common DNA and genes. Within this sample are 700,000 to 850,000 distinct CDR3 sequences, with around a third of them counted one time only. 9.5% to 15% of the sample is held by the ten biggest clonotypes. Reading the label with the study, this specimen's treatment or condition is: in vitro stimulation with specific CMV peptide epitopes to enrich CMV-specific T cells. The CDR3 numbers 9 residues from cysteine through phenylalanine. Of all the DNA, just the CDR3 is kept, 27 bases in frame from base 1. V is cut by 8 bases and J by 6 bases, and the space between the germline ends is 3 bases. The germline V gene sets CDR1 to SNHLY and CDR2 to FYNNEI.

This receptor chain uses TRBV2 and TRBJ2-3; no D gene can be assigned with confidence. The receptor was isolated from a human donor in good health (CMV status not recorded). Some clones in this sample may be carry-over from other donors' samples. The sequences come from cultured CD8+ T cells from PBMCs, collected from culture after CMV antigen stimulation. The CDR3 in this case is CASEDTQYF. The DNA sequence is given as TGTGCCAGCGAGGATACGCAGTATTTT.